The 28 T cell receptor beta chains reported below all come from one sample, sequenced in a study of response to subunit inactivated influenza vaccine. Via MiXCR, TCRdb re-called the RT-PCR reads, giving one row per CDR3 protein. This repertoire shows hundreds of thousands of distinct CDR3 sequences, 7.6% found once; its top ten account for 10% to 15%. The sample in question was PBMCs from blood, obtained roughly 24 months after vaccination. These receptors originate from a man between 50 and 75 years old who received an inactivated influenza vaccine.

There are a few counts of this clonotype. The chain combines TRBV4-3 with TRBJ1-4; no reliable D call. Germline values: CDR1 LGHNA, CDR2 YSLEER. The V and J ends lost 4 bases and 9 bases respectively, with 12 bases between them. The CDR3 consists of 13 residues. CDR3 bases: TGCGCCAGCAGCCGCTTGCTTGAGAAAAAACTGTTTTTT. As protein: CASSRLLEKKLFF.

This clonotype has more than one count but fewer than ten. The rearrangement uses TRBV11-1 and TRBJ2-5, with D unresolved. In germline, CDR1 is SGHAT, CDR2 FQDESV (reference sequence). Deletions cut 5 bases from V and 5 bases from J, with 18 bases between. The CDR3 runs 15 residues. Here the CDR3 reads CASSLDLGFTETQYF. The CDR3 region has the DNA TGTGCCAGCAGCCTTGATTTGGGGTTTACGGAGACCCAGTACTTC.

The V and J genes are TRBV28 and TRBJ2-4; D is perhaps TRBD1 (5 bases). The CDR3 covers 15 residues. V was pared by 8 bases and J by 9 bases, with 23 bases between. The germline V gene has CDR1 MDHEN and CDR2 SYDVKM. The CDR3 region is CASLSPTVKNGIQYF. The CDR3, as DNA: TGTGCCAGCCTCTCCCCGACAGTAAAAAACGGCATTCAGTACTTC.

This clonotype was seen a few times. The rearrangement links TRBV20-1 to TRBJ2-5; TRBD1 might be the D (5 bases). The V gene lost 2 bases and the J gene lost 2 bases, with 9 bases spanning the gap. Germline V gene data show CDR1 as DFQATT and CDR2 as SNEGSKA (reference sequence). CDR3 length: 13 amino acids. The CDR3 DNA follows: TGCAGTGCTAGAAGGGGTGATCAAGAGACCCAGTACTTC. Encoded protein: CSARRGDQETQYF.

At least ten counts were recorded for this clonotype. V and J are TRBV5-1 and TRBJ2-2; D is ambiguous. The CDR3 has 19 residues. V was shortened by 0 bases and J by 1 base, with 19 bases between the two germline ends. Germline V gene data show CDR1 as SGHRS and CDR2 as YFSETQ. CDR3 residues: CASSLAALGSTRNTGELFF. Written as DNA, the CDR3 is TGCGCCAGCAGCTTGGCCGCTTTAGGTTCGACCAGGAACACCGGGGAGCTGTTTTTT.

This clonotype was picked up many times. The chain couples TRBV12-3 or TRBV12-4 to TRBJ1-5; D is perhaps TRBD1 (5 bases). This CDR3 contains 15 residues. V gave up 5 bases and J gave up 1 base, with 12 bases separating them. CDR3 sequence reads: CASSQIRDSNQPQHF. CDR3 nucleotide sequence: TGTGCCAGCAGTCAGATCCGGGACAGCAATCAGCCCCAGCATTTT.

This clonotype was seen a handful of times. V is TRBV2 and J is TRBJ2-3; D is perhaps TRBD2 (7 bases). CDR1 is SNHLY, CDR2 FYNNEI, per germline. Between the trimmed V and J ends, which lost 0 bases and 2 bases, there was a span of 15 bases. This CDR3 is built from 17 residues. The CDR3 nucleotides are TGTGCCAGCAGTGAAGCGCTCGTGGGGGGGGCCACAGATACGCAGTATTTT. This translates into CASSEALVGGATDTQYF.

This clonotype was detected ten times or more. The rearrangement joins TRBV20-1 to TRBJ2-2, with D perhaps matching TRBD2 (6 bases). V lost 0 bases and J lost 4, with 12 bases in between. Germline lookup yields CDR1 DFQATT and CDR2 SNEGSKA (reference sequence). The CDR3 has 15 residues. CDR3 region: CSARDGRGSTGELFF. In nucleotides, the CDR3 is TGCAGTGCTAGAGATGGCCGGGGGAGCACCGGGGAGCTGTTTTTT.

The rearrangement joins TRBV5-1 to TRBJ2-7; 7 bases map to TRBD1. Germline CDR1 and CDR2: SGHRS and YFSETQ. The CDR3 is made up of 12 amino acids. V lost 4 bases and J lost 6; bases outside the gene matches: 4. DNA of the CDR3: TGCGCCAGCAGCACAGGGACAGTCGAGCAGTACTTC. Residues: CASSTGTVEQYF.

The chain has TRBV28 and TRBJ1-1; D not certain. V gave up 5 bases and J gave up 2 bases, with 12 bases separating them. Germline-derived CDR1 and CDR2 are MDHEN and SYDVKM. The CDR3 length is 14 residues. Here the CDR3 DNA reads TGTGCCAGCAGTCCGCGGTCCTTAAACACTGAAGCTTTCTTT. Translating gives CASSPRSLNTEAFF. The full variable domain, rest sourced from reference TRBV28 and TRBJ1-1, is DVKVTQSSRYLVKRTGEKVFLECVQDMDHENMFWYRQDPGLGLRLIYFSYDVKMKEKGDIPEGYSVSREKKERFSLILESASTNQTSMYLCASSPRSLNTEAFFGQGTRLTVV.

This chain links TRBV3-1 with TRBJ2-7, with 10 bases matching TRBD2. Germline lookup yields CDR1 LGHDT and CDR2 YNNKEL (reference sequence). CDR3 size: 19 residues. J lost 0 bases, V lost 0 bases, and 11 bases had no gene match. CDR3: CASSQDSTSGPFSSYEQYF. The CDR3 nucleotides read TGTGCCAGCAGCCAAGATTCGACTAGCGGGCCGTTCTCCTCCTACGAGCAGTACTTC.

This clonotype has only a few counts. The chain employs TRBV12-3 or TRBV12-4 and TRBJ1-3, with no clear D. V lost 7 bases and J lost 2, with 9 bases in between. This CDR3 region has 13 residues. CDR3 DNA sequence: TGTGCCAGCACTTCCATGCCTGGAAACACCATATATTTT. Protein sequence: CASTSMPGNTIYF.

This clonotype was counted at least ten times. The junction differs from germline at one of its ends, possibly a read error. The rearrangement links TRBV6-2 or TRBV6-3 to TRBJ2-7; D call uncertain. Germline V lookup: CDR1 MNHEY, CDR2 SVGEGT. The CDR3 runs to 12 residues. CDR3 sequence reads: CAISPSAYEQYF. The CDR3 coding sequence is TGTGCCATCAGTCCCAGCGCGTACGAGCAGTACTTC.

This clonotype showed up just a few times. This chain joins TRBV20-1 and TRBJ1-2; D is undetermined. V lost 6 bases to trimming and J lost 1 base, with 15 bases between them. The CDR3 loop spans 14 amino acids. Per the germline V gene, CDR1 is DFQATT and CDR2 is SNEGSKA (reference sequence). The CDR3 DNA reads as TGCAGTGCCAAACTAGTGTACAGTAACTATGGCTACACCTTC. This gives the protein CSAKLVYSNYGYTF.

This clonotype was seen only a few times. The chain uses TRBV7-8 and TRBJ2-7; perhaps TRBD1 as D (5 bases). CDR1 is SGHVS, CDR2 FQNEAQ, per germline. This CDR3 spans 14 amino acids. V lost 0 bases and J lost 1, with 7 bases in between. The CDR3 DNA follows: TGTGCCAGCAGCTTAGCACGGACATCCTACGAGCAGTACTTC. The encoded protein is CASSLARTSYEQYF. The entire variable domain, with the rest obtained from reference TRBV7-8 and TRBJ2-7, is as follows: GAGVSQSPRYKVAKRGQDVALRCDPISGHVSLFWYQQALGQGPEFLTYFQNEAQLDKSGLPSDRFFAERPEGSVSTLKIQRTQQEDSAVYLCASSLARTSYEQYFGPGTRLTVT.

This clonotype occurred many times. As DNA, the CDR3 is TGTGCCAGCAGCCAGACAAACACTGAAGCTTTCTTT. This encodes CASSQTNTEAFF. The V gene is TRBV7-9, the J gene TRBJ1-1; D call uncertain. Germline loops: CDR1 SEHNR, CDR2 FQNEAQ (reference sequence). CDR3 size: 12 residues. Trimming took off 5 bases at V and 2 bases at J, with 6 bases between the two ends.

Ten or more counts support this clonotype. The chain has TRBV11-2 and TRBJ2-5; 12 bases agree with TRBD1. This CDR3 region has 16 residues. Germline loops: CDR1 SGHAT, CDR2 FQNNGV. Losses at the gene ends were 5 bases for V and 5 bases for J; bases not matched to a gene: 9. Here the CDR3 DNA reads TGTGCCAGCAGCCCGATGCTGGGACAGGGGGCTGAGACCCAGTACTTC. Translating gives CASSPMLGQGAETQYF.

The sample holds many counts of this clonotype. The chain carries TRBV28 and TRBJ2-7; the D is unclear. The germline V and J ends were trimmed by 3 bases and 2 bases, with 8 bases remaining between them. Germline V gives CDR1 MDHEN, CDR2 SYDVKM. The CDR3 has 13 amino acids. CDR3 nucleotide sequence: TGTGCCAGCAGTTTGACGGTTACCTACGAGCAGTACTTC. Translation gives CASSLTVTYEQYF.

This clonotype has ten or more counts. This rearrangement joins TRBV4-2 to TRBJ2-3; 13 nucleotides agree with TRBD2. V dropped 3 bases and J dropped 3; count of bases not matched to a gene: 6. From germline, CDR1 is LGHNA and CDR2 YNFKEQ. This CDR3 contains 17 residues. The CDR3 DNA reads TGTGCCAGCAGCCACCTCGGACTAGCGGGGGCTACAGATACGCAGTATTTT. It codes for CASSHLGLAGATDTQYF.

Many counts were recorded for this clonotype. The chain recombines TRBV2 with TRBJ1-1; weak D call: TRBD1 (5 bases). Trimming took 1 base from V and 4 from J, leaving 10 bases between them. Germline CDR1 and CDR2: SNHLY and FYNNEI. This CDR3 contains 14 residues. The CDR3 DNA reads TGTGCCAGCAGTGAAGGGCAGGGCGGCACTGAAGCTTTCTTT. This encodes CASSEGQGGTEAFF.

This clonotype showed up just a few times. This chain connects TRBV12-3 or TRBV12-4 to TRBJ2-7; D perhaps matches TRBD1 (5 bases). With 1 base removed from V and 0 bases from J, the gap between germline ends came to 13 bases. CDR3 length: 16 residues. The CDR3 spells CASSLGQGISSYEQYF. The CDR3 bases are TGTGCCAGCAGTTTAGGGCAGGGTATCAGCTCCTACGAGCAGTACTTC.

This clonotype was recorded many times. V gene TRBV7-2 combines with J gene TRBJ2-3; TRBD2 agrees at 10 bases. Germline CDR1 SGHTA, CDR2 FQGNSA. This CDR3 region has 17 residues. Trimming removed 1 base from V and 2 bases from J; junction bases left unmatched: 6. This CDR3 reads CASSLVFSGGITDTQYF. DNA for the CDR3: TGTGCCAGCAGCTTAGTATTTAGCGGGGGGATCACAGATACGCAGTATTTT.

This clonotype was seen repeatedly, ten times or more. This chain connects TRBV9 to TRBJ1-4; 7 bases are a match to TRBD1. The CDR3 length is 15 residues. The germline V gene encodes CDR1 SGDLS and CDR2 YYNGEE. The V segment lost 3 bases and the J segment 5 bases; nucleotides outside the gene matches: 7. CDR3 protein: CASSAKTGINEKLFF. In nucleotides, the CDR3 is TGTGCCAGCAGCGCGAAGACAGGGATAAATGAAAAACTGTTTTTT.

The rearrangement uses TRBV28 and TRBJ1-1; D not resolved. Germline values: CDR1 MDHEN, CDR2 SYDVKM. V lost 6 bases, J lost 7 bases, and 9 bases lay in between. The CDR3 has 11 residues. CDR3 nucleotides: TGTGCCAGCAGACAAGTAGATGAAGCTTTCTTT. Protein sequence: CASRQVDEAFF.

This clonotype has ten or more counts. The gene calls are TRBV12-3 or TRBV12-4 and TRBJ2-7; the match to TRBD1 covers 9 bases. V lost 4 bases, J lost 3 bases, and 7 bases stayed unmatched. The CDR3 loop spans 15 amino acids. CDR3 protein: CASSSRQGVVYEQYF. Here the CDR3 DNA reads TGTGCCAGCAGTTCCCGACAGGGGGTAGTCTACGAGCAGTACTTC.

This clonotype turned up a few times. The chain carries TRBV20-1 and TRBJ1-1; tentative D call: TRBD1 (5 bases). CDR1 and CDR2 from the germline V gene are DFQATT and SNEGSKA (reference sequence). V lost 3 bases to trimming and J lost 5 bases, with 16 bases between them. This CDR3 is built from 14 residues. The DNA for the CDR3 is TGCAGTGCTAGTTCCAGGGCTTTGCGGACTGAAGCTTTCTTT. This gives the protein CSASSRALRTEAFF.

The chain carries TRBV20-1 and TRBJ1-1; perhaps TRBD1 as D (5 bases). Trimming left V 5 bases short and J 1 base short, with 14 bases between. The V gene's germline CDR1 is DFQATT and CDR2 SNEGSKA (reference sequence). The CDR3 has 14 residues. CDR3 bases: TGCAGTGCTGGGACCGGCCGGGAGAACACTGAAGCTTTCTTT. Protein sequence: CSAGTGRENTEAFF.

The chain combines TRBV7-8 with TRBJ2-2; unclear D gene. CDR3 length: 15 amino acids. The ends were cut back, 6 bases at V and 6 bases at J, with 17 bases in the middle. Germline lookup yields CDR1 SGHVS and CDR2 FQNEAQ. The CDR3, as DNA: TGTGCCAGCAGACGGCGCGGTATGATGGCCGGGGAGCTGTTTTTT. It yields the protein CASRRRGMMAGELFF.